The 20 T cell receptor beta chains in this list originate from one sample, sequenced in a study of cytomegalovirus exposure and HLA in healthy donors. PCR was performed using 60 Vbeta and 13 Jbeta primers. Measured with immunoSEQ multiplex PCR; TCRdb has only the in-frame clones, and not every one. The repertoire holds more than 95,000 clones, with 65% to 90% as singletons. Material for sequencing was PBMCs. These receptors came from a woman in her 30s in good health and CMV-seronegative.

The chain combines TRBV11-3 with TRBJ1-4; a weak D match, TRBD1 (5 bases). Germline lookup yields CDR1 SGHNT and CDR2 YENEEA. CDR3 length equals 18 residues. V shed 0 bases and J shed 0 bases, with 14 bases lying between them. For the CDR3, the DNA is TGTGCCAGCAGCTTAGATTGGGGCAGCGTTGCAACTAATGAAAAACTGTTTTTT. Amino acids: CASSLDWGSVATNEKLFF.

This clone was counted between two and nine times. This chain links TRBV6-5 with TRBJ2-2; D perhaps matches TRBD1 (6 bases). Germline values: CDR1 MNHEY, CDR2 SVGAGI. V lost 5 bases and J 3 bases, leaving 13 bases between the germline ends. The CDR3 consists of 15 residues. Written as DNA, the CDR3 is TGTGCCAGCAGTCGCGAGGCAGGGGACACCGGGGAGCTGTTTTTT. It encodes CASSREAGDTGELFF.

This clone has more than one count but fewer than ten. The CDR3 coding sequence is TGTGCCAGCAGCCAAGATAATAGCGGGGCAGTTTTTGGCGAGCAGTACTTC. Residues: CASSQDNSGAVFGEQYF. The chain has TRBV14 and TRBJ2-7, with 8 bases that match TRBD2. The CDR3 is 17 amino acids. Trimming at V came to 0 bases and at J to 6 bases, leaving 13 bases not matched to a gene. CDR1 is SGHDN and CDR2 is FVKESK in the germline V gene. Looking up the rest from reference TRBV14 and TRBJ2-7 gives the full variable domain: EAGVTQFPSHSVIEKGQTVTLRCDPISGHDNLYWYRRVMGKEIKFLLHFVKESKQDESGMPNNRFLAERTGGTYSTLKVQPAELEDSGVYFCASSQDNSGAVFGEQYFGPGTRLTVT.

V and J are TRBV28 and TRBJ2-7; TRBD1 is a possible D gene (5 bases). Trimming removed 1 base at V and 3 bases at J, with 10 bases between. CDR1 and CDR2 (germline): MDHEN, SYDVKM. The CDR3 covers 14 residues. The CDR3, as DNA: TGTGCCAGCAGTTTATCTACAGGTATCTACGAGCAGTACTTC. Protein sequence: CASSLSTGIYEQYF.

The V and J genes are TRBV7-9 and TRBJ1-5; TRBD1 matches at 7 bases. V dropped 5 bases and J dropped 4; count of bases not matched to a gene: 5. This CDR3 comprises 14 residues. From germline, CDR1 is SEHNR and CDR2 FQNEAQ (reference sequence). CDR3 bases: TGTGCCAGCAGCCGACAGGGATTAAATCAGCCCCAGCATTTT. Its protein is CASSRQGLNQPQHF.

The rearrangement links TRBV5-1 to TRBJ2-3; 11 bases align to TRBD2. Per germline, CDR1 SGHRS and CDR2 YFSETQ. The CDR3 consists of 17 residues. V trimming: 4 bases; J trimming: 1 base; junction bases outside the gene matches: 8. The DNA for the CDR3 is TGCGCCAGCAGCCCATTGACTAGCGGGAAGGGCACAGATACGCAGTATTTT. It codes for CASSPLTSGKGTDTQYF. The entire variable domain, with the rest obtained from reference TRBV5-1 and TRBJ2-3, is as follows: KAGVTQTPRYLIKTRGQQVTLSCSPISGHRSVSWYQQTPGQGLQFLFEYFSETQRNKGNFPGRFSGRQFSNSRSEMNVSTLELGDSALYLCASSPLTSGKGTDTQYFGPGTRLTVL.

This sequence joins TRBV5-4 and TRBJ2-7; 11 bases are shared with TRBD1. The CDR3 is 14 residues long. Per germline, CDR1 SGHNT and CDR2 YYREEE (reference sequence). Trimming took 4 bases from V and 6 from J; bases not matched to a gene: 6. As DNA, the CDR3 is TGTGCCAGCAGCCGGGGACAGGGGGGGCTCGAGCAGTACTTC. Translating gives CASSRGQGGLEQYF.

This clone occurred a few times. The chain employs TRBV13 and TRBJ2-3, with TRBD2 matching over 12 bases. CDR1 PRHDT and CDR2 FYEKMQ come from the germline V gene (reference sequence). This CDR3 has 19 amino acids. Trimming took 5 bases from V and 2 from J; bases not matched to a gene: 14. The CDR3 reads CASSLNGASGRADTDTQYF. The CDR3, as DNA: TGTGCCAGCAGCCTCAATGGGGCTAGCGGGAGGGCCGACACAGATACGCAGTATTTT.

A few counts support this clone. The chain recombines TRBV5-6 with TRBJ1-1, with D hard to call. The CDR3 is made up of 12 amino acids. Trimming pared 0 bases from V and 3 bases from J, leaving 3 bases between. Germline V gene data show CDR1 as SGHDT and CDR2 as YYEEEE. The CDR3 DNA reads TGTGCCAGCAGCTTGGGAGACACTGAAGCTTTCTTT. Its protein product is CASSLGDTEAFF.

This chain joins TRBV5-1 and TRBJ1-2; tentatively, D is TRBD1 (5 bases). The CDR3 totals 14 residues. The germline V gene has CDR1 SGHRS and CDR2 YFSETQ. Trimming took off 0 bases at V and 4 bases at J, with 10 bases between the two ends. The CDR3 reads CASSLGDSGYGYTF. In DNA, the CDR3 is TGCGCCAGCAGCTTGGGGGACTCAGGCTATGGCTACACCTTC. Filled out from reference TRBV5-1 and TRBJ1-2, the complete variable domain reads KAGVTQTPRYLIKTRGQQVTLSCSPISGHRSVSWYQQTPGQGLQFLFEYFSETQRNKGNFPGRFSGRQFSNSRSEMNVSTLELGDSALYLCASSLGDSGYGYTFGSGTRLTVV.

This sequence joins TRBV7-9 and TRBJ2-7, with D perhaps matching TRBD2 (6 bases). CDR3 size: 15 residues. Trimming cost V 4 bases and J 7 bases, with 20 bases left between them. CDR1 SEHNR and CDR2 FQNEAQ come from the germline V gene (reference sequence). CDR3 DNA sequence: TGTGCCAGCAGCTCCGGGACGTCGGGGGTTTTGGAGCAGTACTTC. It is translated as CASSSGTSGVLEQYF.

This sequence joins TRBV15 and TRBJ2-5, with D perhaps matching TRBD1 (5 bases). The CDR3 has 14 residues. Germline CDR1 and CDR2: LNHNV and YYDKDF (reference sequence). The V gene lost 3 bases and the J gene lost 3 bases, with 11 bases spanning the gap. The CDR3 DNA reads as TGTGCCACCAGCAGTCACGACAGAAAAGAGACCCAGTACTTC. This sequence encodes CATSSHDRKETQYF.

The chain links TRBV28 to TRBJ2-3, with 14 positions matching TRBD2. The V and J ends lost 4 bases and 10 bases, in that order; junction bases with no gene match: 7. The CDR3 spans 15 residues. Germline assignment: CDR1 MDHEN and CDR2 SYDVKM. The CDR3 reads CASSSRLAGGPAQYF. The CDR3 DNA sequence: TGTGCCAGCAGTTCCAGACTAGCGGGAGGGCCGGCGCAGTATTTT.

The chain couples TRBV9 to TRBJ2-2, with a tentative D call TRBD2 (5 bases). The germline gives CDR1 SGDLS, CDR2 YYNGEE. CDR3 size: 17 residues. V lost 6 bases and J 1 base, leaving 19 bases between the germline ends. CDR3 region: CASKGGLPGGNTGELFF. The CDR3 DNA is TGTGCCAGCAAAGGTGGGTTGCCCGGAGGGAACACCGGGGAGCTGTTTTTT.

V usage is TRBV2 and J usage is TRBJ2-5; D may be TRBD1 (6 bases). Between the trimmed V and J ends, which lost 5 bases and 0 bases, there was a span of 10 bases. This CDR3 has 14 residues. Germline assignment: CDR1 SNHLY and CDR2 FYNNEI. CDR3 nucleotide sequence: TGTGCCAGCAGTATTCAGGGGAACCAAGAGACCCAGTACTTC. This codes for CASSIQGNQETQYF.

This chain links TRBV2 with TRBJ1-3; 9 nucleotides agree with TRBD1. J was trimmed by 0 bases and V by 10 bases; bases with no gene match: 10. The germline gives CDR1 SNHLY, CDR2 FYNNEI. The CDR3 is made up of 16 amino acids. As DNA, the CDR3 is TGTGCCACCTCGGGACAGGGCCCAGGCTCTGGAAACACCATATATTTT. Its translation: CATSGQGPGSGNTIYF.

This chain uses TRBV5-1 with TRBJ2-7; TRBD1 aligns across 7 bases. J was trimmed by 0 bases and V by 0 bases; bases with no gene match: 3. Germline V gene data show CDR1 as SGHRS and CDR2 as YFSETQ. This CDR3 comprises 15 residues. The CDR3 here is CASSLVRGISYEQYF. The CDR3 DNA follows: TGCGCCAGCAGCTTGGTCAGGGGGATCTCCTACGAGCAGTACTTC.

This chain uses TRBV19 with TRBJ2-1, with 7 bases that match TRBD2. The length of the CDR3 is 14 residues. With V trimmed by 4 bases and J by 4 bases, 4 bases remained unmatched. Germline CDR1 and CDR2: LNHDA and SQIVND (reference sequence). The CDR3 coding sequence is TGTGCCAGTAGTAAGGGACTAAATTACAATGAGCAGTTCTTC. Its translation is CASSKGLNYNEQFF.

This clone turned up a few times. The chain combines TRBV19 with TRBJ2-1; D ambiguous. V was trimmed by 3 bases and J by 10 bases, leaving 10 bases between them. The CDR3 is 12 amino acids. Germline values: CDR1 LNHDA, CDR2 SQIVND (reference sequence). This chain's CDR3 is CASSMGLSEQFF. The CDR3 nucleotides read TGTGCCAGTAGTATGGGCCTTTCCGAGCAGTTCTTC.

The chain recombines TRBV27 with TRBJ2-2; 10 nucleotides agree with TRBD2. Germline CDR1 reads MNHEY; CDR2 reads SMNVEV (reference sequence). V gave up 3 bases and J gave up 2 bases; unmatched junction bases: 3. The CDR3 extends over 16 amino acids. CDR3 protein: CASSFASGGNTGELFF. The CDR3 DNA is TGTGCCAGCAGTTTTGCTAGCGGGGGTAACACCGGGGAGCTGTTTTTT.